The present TCR beta chain was sequenced within a study of cytomegalovirus exposure and HLA in healthy donors. Looking at the study overall: HLA-typed donors were the source of 82 million or so unique TCRs, which an early data release held.

Unmatched junction bases numbered 14, after V lost 6 bases and J lost 0 bases. Germline V lookup: CDR1 WSHSY, CDR2 SAAADI. CDR3 size: 18 residues. The PCR used 60 Vbeta and 13 Jbeta primers. Repertoires were generated with immunoSEQ multiplex PCR, while TCRdb's copy carries only in-frame clones and drops some. The sample lists roughly 120,000 clones; about 86% were seen once. By share, this clone ranks as medium-sized. This clonotype originated in a woman aged 25-40 years in good health and CMV-seronegative. Input material: PBMCs. The chain uses TRBV10-2 and TRBJ1-1, with 9 bases that match TRBD1. As DNA, the CDR3 is TGCGCCAGCAGGGAAACAGGGGGCCCCGTATTGCTGAACACTGAAGCTTTCTTT. It is translated as CASRETGGPVLLNTEAFF.